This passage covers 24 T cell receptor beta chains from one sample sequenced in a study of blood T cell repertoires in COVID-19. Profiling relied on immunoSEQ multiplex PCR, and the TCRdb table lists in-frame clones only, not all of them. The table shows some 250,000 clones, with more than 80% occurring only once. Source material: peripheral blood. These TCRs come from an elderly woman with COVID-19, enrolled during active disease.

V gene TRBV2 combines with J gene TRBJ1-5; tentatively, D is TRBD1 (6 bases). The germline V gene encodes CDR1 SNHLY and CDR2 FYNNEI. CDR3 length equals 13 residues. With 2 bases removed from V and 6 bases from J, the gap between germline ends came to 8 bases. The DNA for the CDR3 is TGTGCCAGCAGTGAAAGGGGGAGTCAGCCCCAGCATTTT. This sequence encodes CASSERGSQPQHF.

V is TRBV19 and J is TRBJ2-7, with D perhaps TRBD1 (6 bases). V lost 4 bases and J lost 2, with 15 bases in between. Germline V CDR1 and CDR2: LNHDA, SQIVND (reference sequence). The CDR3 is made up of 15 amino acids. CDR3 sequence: CASSRETGTTYEQYF. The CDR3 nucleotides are TGTGCCAGTAGTAGGGAAACAGGGACAACCTACGAGCAGTACTTC.

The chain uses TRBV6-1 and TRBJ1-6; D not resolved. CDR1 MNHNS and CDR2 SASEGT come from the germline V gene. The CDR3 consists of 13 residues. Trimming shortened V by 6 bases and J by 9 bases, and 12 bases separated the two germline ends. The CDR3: CASSLLVGSPLHF. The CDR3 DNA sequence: TGTGCCAGCAGCCTTCTAGTAGGTTCACCCCTCCACTTT.

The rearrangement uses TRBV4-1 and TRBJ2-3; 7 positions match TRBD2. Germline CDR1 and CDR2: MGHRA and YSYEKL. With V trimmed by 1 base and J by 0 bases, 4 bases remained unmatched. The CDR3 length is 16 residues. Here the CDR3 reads CASSQGPSGSTDTQYF. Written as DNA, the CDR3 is TGCGCCAGCAGCCAAGGTCCTAGCGGCAGCACAGATACGCAGTATTTT.

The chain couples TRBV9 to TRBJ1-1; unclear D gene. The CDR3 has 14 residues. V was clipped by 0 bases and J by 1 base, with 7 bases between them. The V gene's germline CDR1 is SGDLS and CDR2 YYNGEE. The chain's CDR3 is CASSVAGSNTEAFF. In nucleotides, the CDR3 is TGTGCCAGCAGCGTAGCAGGTTCGAACACTGAAGCTTTCTTT.

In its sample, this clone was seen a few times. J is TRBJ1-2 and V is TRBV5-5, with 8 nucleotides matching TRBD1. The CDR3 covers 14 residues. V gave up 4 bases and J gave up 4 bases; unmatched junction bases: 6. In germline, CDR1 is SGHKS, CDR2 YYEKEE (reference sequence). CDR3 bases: TGTGCCAGCAGCGTTAGACAGGGGACCTATGGCTACACCTTC. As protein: CASSVRQGTYGYTF.

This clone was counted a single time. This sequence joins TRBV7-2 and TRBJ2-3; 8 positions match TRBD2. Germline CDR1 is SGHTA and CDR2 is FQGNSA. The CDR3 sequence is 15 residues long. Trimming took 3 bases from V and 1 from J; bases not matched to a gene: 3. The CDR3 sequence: CASSLGSGGTDTQYF. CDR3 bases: TGTGCCAGCAGCTTGGGTAGCGGGGGCACAGATACGCAGTATTTT.

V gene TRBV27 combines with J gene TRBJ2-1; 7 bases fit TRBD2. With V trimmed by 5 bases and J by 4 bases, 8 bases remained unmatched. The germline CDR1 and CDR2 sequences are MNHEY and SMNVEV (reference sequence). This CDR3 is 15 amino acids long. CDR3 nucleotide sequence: TGTGCCAGCAGTCGCCGGGTAGCGGGTTACAATGAGCAGTTCTTC. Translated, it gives CASSRRVAGYNEQFF.

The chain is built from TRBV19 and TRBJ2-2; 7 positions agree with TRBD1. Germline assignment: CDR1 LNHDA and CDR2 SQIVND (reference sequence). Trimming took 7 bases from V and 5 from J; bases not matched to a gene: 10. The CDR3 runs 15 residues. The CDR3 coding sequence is TGTGCCAGTACCAAAAGGGGGCGACCGACCGGGGAGCTGTTTTTT. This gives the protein CASTKRGRPTGELFF.

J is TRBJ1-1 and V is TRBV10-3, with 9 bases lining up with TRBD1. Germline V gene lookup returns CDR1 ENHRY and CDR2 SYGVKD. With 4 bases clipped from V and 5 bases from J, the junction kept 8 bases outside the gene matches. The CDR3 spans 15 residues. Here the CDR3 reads CAISGSTGGETEAFF. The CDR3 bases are TGTGCCATCAGTGGTAGTACAGGGGGCGAAACTGAAGCTTTCTTT.

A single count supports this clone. DNA of the CDR3: TGTGCCAGCAGCGCCAGGGATGGCTATGGCTACACCTTC. The encoded protein is CASSARDGYGYTF. The genes are TRBV5-6 and TRBJ1-2; possibly TRBD1 for D (5 bases). CDR3 length equals 13 residues. The V gene's germline CDR1 is SGHDT and CDR2 YYEEEE. Trimming stripped 4 bases from V and 4 bases from J, with 11 bases between.

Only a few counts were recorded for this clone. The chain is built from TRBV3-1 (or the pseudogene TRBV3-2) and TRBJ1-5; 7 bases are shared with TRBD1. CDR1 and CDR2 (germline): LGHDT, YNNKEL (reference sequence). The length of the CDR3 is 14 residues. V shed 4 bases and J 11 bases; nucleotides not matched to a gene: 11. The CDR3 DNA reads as TGTGCCAGCAGCCGGAAGGGGGCCCCTCGGTCCCAGCATTTT. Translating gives CASSRKGAPRSQHF.

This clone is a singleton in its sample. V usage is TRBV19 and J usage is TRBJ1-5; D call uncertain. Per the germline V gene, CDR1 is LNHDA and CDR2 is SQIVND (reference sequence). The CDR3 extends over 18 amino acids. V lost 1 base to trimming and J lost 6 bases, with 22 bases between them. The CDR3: CASSIVRDPTRVSQPQHF. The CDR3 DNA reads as TGTGCCAGTAGTATAGTTCGTGACCCCACGAGGGTTAGTCAGCCCCAGCATTTT.

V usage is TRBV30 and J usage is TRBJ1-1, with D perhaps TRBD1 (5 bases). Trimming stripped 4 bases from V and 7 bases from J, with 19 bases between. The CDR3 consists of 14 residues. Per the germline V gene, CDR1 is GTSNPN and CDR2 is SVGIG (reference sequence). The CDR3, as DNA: TGTGCCTGGATTATGCCGTCAGGGTGGGGTGAAGCTTTCTTT. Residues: CAWIMPSGWGEAFF. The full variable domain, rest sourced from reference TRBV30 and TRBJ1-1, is SQTIHQWPATLVQPVGSPLSLECTVEGTSNPNLYWYRQAAGRGLQLLFYSVGIGQISSEVPQNLSASRPQDRQFILSSKKLLLSDSGFYLCAWIMPSGWGEAFFGQGTRLTVV.

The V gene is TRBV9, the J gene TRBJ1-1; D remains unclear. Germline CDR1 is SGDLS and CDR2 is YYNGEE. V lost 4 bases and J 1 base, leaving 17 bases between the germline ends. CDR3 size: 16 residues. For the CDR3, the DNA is TGTGCCAGCAGCCGTTTGAGGGAAGATCGGAACACTGAAGCTTTCTTT. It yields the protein CASSRLREDRNTEAFF. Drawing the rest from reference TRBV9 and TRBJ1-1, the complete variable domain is DSGVTQTPKHLITATGQRVTLRCSPRSGDLSVYWYQQSLDQGLQFLIQYYNGEERAKGNILERFSAQQFPDLHSELNLSSLELGDSALYFCASSRLREDRNTEAFFGQGTRLTVV.

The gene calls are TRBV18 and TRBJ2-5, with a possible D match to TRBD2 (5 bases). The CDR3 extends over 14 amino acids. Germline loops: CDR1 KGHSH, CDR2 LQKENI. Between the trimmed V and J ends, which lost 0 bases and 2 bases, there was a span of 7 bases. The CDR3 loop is CASSPPSGQETQYF. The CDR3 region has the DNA TGTGCCAGCTCACCACCCAGCGGACAAGAGACCCAGTACTTC.

In DNA form, the CDR3 reads TGTGCCAGAGCGGGAGGGCAGTTAGTGGCCGGGGAGCTGTTTTTT. It codes for CARAGGQLVAGELFF. The rearrangement joins TRBV6-5 to TRBJ2-2, with TRBD2 identical over 10 bases. The CDR3 runs 15 residues. The junction had 10 bases not matched to a gene; V was cut back by 9 bases and J by 6 bases. The germline CDR1 and CDR2 sequences are MNHEY and SVGAGI.

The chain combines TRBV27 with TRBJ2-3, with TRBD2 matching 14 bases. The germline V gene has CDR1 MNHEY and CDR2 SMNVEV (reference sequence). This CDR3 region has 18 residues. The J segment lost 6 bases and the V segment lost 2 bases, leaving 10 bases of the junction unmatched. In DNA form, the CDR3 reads TGTGCCAGCAGTTTAAGGGCCGGGACTAGCGGGAGTAGGGATACGCAGTATTTT. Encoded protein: CASSLRAGTSGSRDTQYF.

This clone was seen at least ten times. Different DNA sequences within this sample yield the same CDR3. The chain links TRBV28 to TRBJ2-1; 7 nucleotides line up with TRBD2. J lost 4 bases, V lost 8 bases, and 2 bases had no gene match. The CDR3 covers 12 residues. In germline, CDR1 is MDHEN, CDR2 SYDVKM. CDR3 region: CASGRAYNEQFF. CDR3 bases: TGTGCCAGCGGGAGGGCATACAATGAGCAGTTCTTC. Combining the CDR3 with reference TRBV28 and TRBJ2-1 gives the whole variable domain DVKVTQSSRYLVKRTGEKVFLECVQDMDHENMFWYRQDPGLGLRLIYFSYDVKMKEKGDIPEGYSVSREKKERFSLILESASTNQTSMYLCASGRAYNEQFFGPGTRLTVL.

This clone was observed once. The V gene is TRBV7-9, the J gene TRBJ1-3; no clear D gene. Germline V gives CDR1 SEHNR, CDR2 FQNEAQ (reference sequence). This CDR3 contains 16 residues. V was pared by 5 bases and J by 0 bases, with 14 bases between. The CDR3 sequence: CASSRNYVSSGNTIYF. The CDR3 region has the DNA TGTGCCAGCAGCCGTAACTATGTGTCCTCTGGAAACACCATATATTTT.

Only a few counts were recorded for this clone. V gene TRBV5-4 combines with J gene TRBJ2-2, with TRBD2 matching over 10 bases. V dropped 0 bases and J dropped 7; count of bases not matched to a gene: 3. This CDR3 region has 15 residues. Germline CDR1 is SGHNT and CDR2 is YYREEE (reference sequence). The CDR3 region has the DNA TGTGCCAGCAGCTTGGAGCGGGGGGGAGGCGGGGAGCTGTTTTTT. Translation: CASSLERGGGGELFF.

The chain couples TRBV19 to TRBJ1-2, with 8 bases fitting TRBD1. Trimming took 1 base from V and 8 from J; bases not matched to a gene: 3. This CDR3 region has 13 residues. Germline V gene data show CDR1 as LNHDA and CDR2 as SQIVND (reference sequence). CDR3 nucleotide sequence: TGTGCCAGTAGTATAGCGACAGGGGACGGCTACACCTTC. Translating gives CASSIATGDGYTF.

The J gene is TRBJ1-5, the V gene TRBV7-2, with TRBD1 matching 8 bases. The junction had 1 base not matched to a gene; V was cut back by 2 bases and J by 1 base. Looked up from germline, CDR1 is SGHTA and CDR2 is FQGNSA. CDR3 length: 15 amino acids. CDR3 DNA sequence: TGTGCCAGCAGCTTAAGACAGGGGAGCAATCAGCCCCAGCATTTT. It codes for CASSLRQGSNQPQHF.

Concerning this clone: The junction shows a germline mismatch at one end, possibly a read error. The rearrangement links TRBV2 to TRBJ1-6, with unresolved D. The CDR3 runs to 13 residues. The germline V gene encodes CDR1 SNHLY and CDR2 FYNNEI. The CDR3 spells CASSGQYNLPLHF. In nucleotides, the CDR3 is TGTGCCAGCAGTGGGCAGTATAATTTACCCCTCCACTTT.